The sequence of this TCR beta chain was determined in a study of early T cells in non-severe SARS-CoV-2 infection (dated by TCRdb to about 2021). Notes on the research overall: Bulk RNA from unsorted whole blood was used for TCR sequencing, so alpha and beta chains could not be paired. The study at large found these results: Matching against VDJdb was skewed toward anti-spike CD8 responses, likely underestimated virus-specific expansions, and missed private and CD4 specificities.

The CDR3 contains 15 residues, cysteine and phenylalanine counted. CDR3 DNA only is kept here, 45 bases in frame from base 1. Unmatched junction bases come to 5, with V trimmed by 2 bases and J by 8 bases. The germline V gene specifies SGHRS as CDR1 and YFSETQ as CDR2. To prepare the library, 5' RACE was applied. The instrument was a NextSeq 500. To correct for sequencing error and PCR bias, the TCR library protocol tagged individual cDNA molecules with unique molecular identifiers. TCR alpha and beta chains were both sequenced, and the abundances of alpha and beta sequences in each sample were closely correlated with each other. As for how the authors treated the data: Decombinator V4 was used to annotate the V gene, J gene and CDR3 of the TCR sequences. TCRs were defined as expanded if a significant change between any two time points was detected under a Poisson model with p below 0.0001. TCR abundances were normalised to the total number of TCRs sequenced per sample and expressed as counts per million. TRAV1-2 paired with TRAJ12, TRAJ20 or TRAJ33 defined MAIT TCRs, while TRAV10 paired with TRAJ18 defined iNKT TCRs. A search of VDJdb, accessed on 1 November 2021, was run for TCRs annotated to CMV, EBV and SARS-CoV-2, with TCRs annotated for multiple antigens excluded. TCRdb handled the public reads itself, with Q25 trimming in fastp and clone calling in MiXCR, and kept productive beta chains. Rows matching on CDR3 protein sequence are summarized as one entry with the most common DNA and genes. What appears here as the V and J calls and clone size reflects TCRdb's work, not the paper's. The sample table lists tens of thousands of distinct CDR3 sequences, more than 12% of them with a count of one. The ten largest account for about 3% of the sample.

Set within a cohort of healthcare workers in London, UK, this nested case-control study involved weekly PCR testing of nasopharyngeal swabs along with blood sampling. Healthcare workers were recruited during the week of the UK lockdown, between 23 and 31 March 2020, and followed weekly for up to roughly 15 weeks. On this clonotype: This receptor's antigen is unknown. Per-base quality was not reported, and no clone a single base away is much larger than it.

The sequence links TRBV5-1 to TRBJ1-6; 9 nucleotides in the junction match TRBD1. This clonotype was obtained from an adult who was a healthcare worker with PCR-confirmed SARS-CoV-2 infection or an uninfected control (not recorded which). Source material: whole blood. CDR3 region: CASSLAGQGYSPLHF. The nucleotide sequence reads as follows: TGCGCCAGCAGCTTAGCTGGACAGGGGTATTCACCCCTCCACTTT.